This entry lists 5 T cell receptor beta chains sequenced from one sample in a study of cytomegalovirus exposure and HLA in healthy donors. The PCR contained 60 Vbeta and 13 Jbeta primers. The data were produced by immunoSEQ multiplex PCR, yet TCRdb's version contains in-frame clones alone and is incomplete. The sample gives roughly 200,000 clones, 79% of which show up once; 4% to 4.5% is in the top ten. What was sequenced was PBMCs. The receptors were sampled from a woman aged 25 to 39 in good health and CMV-seropositive.

V usage is TRBV29-1 and J usage is TRBJ1-6; 7 positions agree with TRBD1. The junction had 10 bases not matched to a gene; V was cut back by 5 bases and J by 9 bases. Germline V gives CDR1 SQVTM, CDR2 ANQGSEA. The CDR3 is 14 residues long. CDR3 residues: CSVRTGARGSPLHF. The CDR3, as DNA: TGCAGCGTTCGTACAGGGGCGAGGGGTTCACCCCTCCACTTT.

The chain couples TRBV27 to TRBJ2-3, with D maybe TRBD1 (6 bases). The CDR3 consists of 15 residues. Germline CDR1 is MNHEY and CDR2 is SMNVEV (reference sequence). Trimming left V 5 bases short and J 4 bases short, with 16 bases between. DNA for the CDR3: TGTGCCAGCAGTGCCTTACAGGGTACAGCAGATACGCAGTATTTT. Protein: CASSALQGTADTQYF.

The chain carries TRBV5-1 and TRBJ1-2, with 12 bases that match TRBD1. Germline values: CDR1 SGHRS, CDR2 YFSETQ. After removal of 0 bases from V and 6 bases from J, the junction contained 9 bases not matched to a gene. This CDR3 spans 17 amino acids. In nucleotides, the CDR3 is TGCGCCAGCAGCTTGGATGGGACAGGGGGCTTGTTGAATGGCTACACCTTC. The encoded protein is CASSLDGTGGLLNGYTF.

The V call is TRBV11-2, the J call TRBJ1-3; D remains ambiguous. This CDR3 spans 13 amino acids. Germline loops: CDR1 SGHAT, CDR2 FQNNGV. V shed 5 bases and J shed 6 bases, with 11 bases lying between them. The CDR3 reads CASSVPRQNTIYF. In DNA form, the CDR3 reads TGTGCCAGCAGCGTGCCCAGGCAAAACACCATATATTTT.

CDR3 coding DNA: TGTGCCAGCAGCCGACAGGGTAGTCAGCCCCAGCATTTT. Translating gives CASSRQGSQPQHF. The gene calls are TRBV11-2 and TRBJ1-5; 7 nucleotides match TRBD1. The CDR3 sequence is 13 residues long. The V gene's germline CDR1 is SGHAT and CDR2 FQNNGV. The V gene end was trimmed by 5 bases and the J gene end by 6 bases; junction bases not matched to a gene: 4.